These 22 T cell receptor beta chains originate from one sample sequenced in a study of cytomegalovirus exposure and HLA in healthy donors. Use of 60 Vbeta and 13 Jbeta primers characterized the PCR. Here immunoSEQ multiplex PCR was the method, and the copy in TCRdb shows in-frame clones only, minus some. Among approximately 85,000 clones listed, around 80% were seen once. The sample taken for sequencing was PBMCs. The origin of the receptors is a woman in her forties or fifties in good health and CMV-seropositive.

V gene TRBV18 combines with J gene TRBJ1-2, with TRBD1 matching 8 bases. Germline V gene data show CDR1 as KGHSH and CDR2 as LQKENI. V was pared by 8 bases and J by 6 bases, with 8 bases of the junction left unmatched. The CDR3 sequence is 13 residues long. The CDR3 region has the DNA TGTGCCAGCCATATGGACAGGGCGGATGGCTACACCTTC. Residues: CASHMDRADGYTF.

In DNA form, the CDR3 reads TGCGCCAGCAGCTTGGGAGGCGGTGACAATGAGCAGTTCTTC. Its translation: CASSLGGGDNEQFF. The rearrangement uses TRBV5-1 and TRBJ2-1; D remains ambiguous. The CDR3 contains 14 residues. CDR1 is SGHRS and CDR2 is YFSETQ in the germline V gene. V shed 0 bases and J shed 5 bases, with 9 bases lying between them.

The CDR3 region is CASSPRGRRGTYNSPLHF. In DNA form, the CDR3 reads TGTGCCAGTAGCCCTAGGGGGCGGCGCGGGACATATAATTCACCCCTCCACTTT. V usage is TRBV19 and J usage is TRBJ1-6, with 7 bases fitting TRBD1. The trim removed 6 bases at V and 4 bases at J, leaving 15 bases unmatched. CDR3 length: 18 residues. Germline CDR1 LNHDA, CDR2 SQIVND (reference sequence).

The chain couples TRBV19 to TRBJ2-1, with D hard to call. The CDR3 contains 15 residues. Trimming pared 1 base from V and 3 bases from J, leaving 10 bases between. Germline CDR1 is LNHDA and CDR2 is SQIVND (reference sequence). The CDR3 spells CASSIGFGGYNEQFF. As DNA, the CDR3 is TGTGCCAGTAGTATAGGGTTCGGCGGCTACAATGAGCAGTTCTTC.

The chain joins TRBV29-1 to TRBJ1-2; D perhaps matches TRBD1 (5 bases). Trimming cost V 4 bases and J 8 bases, with 17 bases left between them. The CDR3 runs to 13 residues. The germline V gene has CDR1 SQVTM and CDR2 ANQGSEA. The CDR3 sequence is CSVVGRVALGYTF. The CDR3 DNA sequence: TGCAGCGTTGTGGGCAGGGTCGCTTTGGGCTACACCTTC.

This clone was detected once. Here the CDR3 reads CASSQADRGANTEAFF. CDR3 nucleotides: TGTGCCAGCAGCCAGGCTGACAGGGGGGCCAACACTGAAGCTTTCTTT. The V and J genes are TRBV14 and TRBJ1-1; 9 nucleotides line up with TRBD1. Germline V CDR1 and CDR2: SGHDN, FVKESK. Trimming at V came to 3 bases and at J to 2 bases, leaving 7 bases not matched to a gene. CDR3 length equals 16 residues.

This clone has only a few counts. The genes are TRBV5-1 and TRBJ2-7; 8 bases map to TRBD1. With V trimmed by 1 base and J by 6 bases, 0 bases remained unmatched. CDR1 and CDR2 (germline): SGHRS, YFSETQ. The CDR3 totals 12 residues. The CDR3 here is CASSLTGGEQYF. Here the CDR3 DNA reads TGCGCCAGCAGCTTGACAGGGGGCGAGCAGTACTTC.

The rearrangement uses TRBV9 and TRBJ2-6, with a possible D match to TRBD1 (6 bases). V lost 4 bases and J 2 bases, leaving 13 bases between the germline ends. From germline, CDR1 is SGDLS and CDR2 YYNGEE. This CDR3 has 16 residues. This CDR3 reads CASSPQGSAGANVLTF. The CDR3 DNA is TGTGCCAGCAGCCCCCAGGGGTCCGCTGGGGCCAACGTCCTGACTTTC. The complete variable domain, with remaining parts taken from reference TRBV9 and TRBJ2-6, reads DSGVTQTPKHLITATGQRVTLRCSPRSGDLSVYWYQQSLDQGLQFLIQYYNGEERAKGNILERFSAQQFPDLHSELNLSSLELGDSALYFCASSPQGSAGANVLTFGAGSRLTVL.

The chain employs TRBV11-3 and TRBJ1-1; possibly TRBD1 for D (5 bases). The CDR3 contains 15 residues. Deletions cut 1 base from V and 10 bases from J, with 19 bases between. The V gene's germline CDR1 is SGHNT and CDR2 YENEEA. CDR3 bases: TGTGCCAGCAGCTTAGCGGGCAGGGCCCGGGTGGTAGCTTTCTTT. This translates into CASSLAGRARVVAFF.

The genes are TRBV5-1 and TRBJ2-7; 7 bases align to TRBD2. The CDR3 consists of 16 residues. V lost 0 bases, J lost 2 bases, and 8 bases stayed unmatched. CDR1 and CDR2 from the germline V gene are SGHRS and YFSETQ. In nucleotides, the CDR3 is TGCGCCAGCAGCTTGGAACCAGCGGGGATCCCCTACGAGCAGTACGTC. It is translated as CASSLEPAGIPYEQYV.

The chain recombines TRBV20-1 with TRBJ2-7, with D maybe TRBD2 (6 bases). Germline CDR1 is DFQATT and CDR2 is SNEGSKA (reference sequence). The CDR3 totals 11 residues. V lost 5 bases and J 4 bases, leaving 9 bases between the germline ends. The CDR3 spells CSAGTVYEQYF. CDR3 bases: TGCAGTGCTGGGACTGTGTACGAGCAGTACTTC.

CDR3 loop: CASSLTGGSNQPQHF. The CDR3 DNA is TGCGCCAGCAGCTTAACAGGGGGAAGCAATCAGCCCCAGCATTTT. The rearrangement uses TRBV5-1 and TRBJ1-5; 8 bases are a match to TRBD1. J was trimmed by 1 base and V by 2 bases; bases with no gene match: 2. This CDR3 region has 15 residues. The germline CDR1 and CDR2 sequences are SGHRS and YFSETQ.

This chain connects TRBV25-1 to TRBJ2-3; D might be TRBD1 (6 bases). The CDR3 is 13 amino acids. The V gene lost 9 bases and the J gene lost 3 bases, with 13 bases spanning the gap. Germline values: CDR1 MGHDK, CDR2 SYGVNS. In nucleotides, the CDR3 is TGTGCCAGTAGTAACAGGGAGACAGATACGCAGTATTTT. Protein sequence: CASSNRETDTQYF.

This clone was seen just once. This chain links TRBV5-5 with TRBJ2-5, with 10 bases identical to TRBD2. The CDR3 has 19 amino acids. J lost 1 base, V lost 1 base, and 13 bases had no gene match. Germline V gene lookup returns CDR1 SGHKS and CDR2 YYEKEE (reference sequence). The DNA for the CDR3 is TGTGCCAGCAGCTTGATAAAGCTAGCGGGGGACATGATCCAAGAGACCCAGTACTTC. Translated, it gives CASSLIKLAGDMIQETQYF.

The rearrangement links TRBV10-1 to TRBJ2-5; 9 bases fit TRBD1. V shed 6 bases, J shed 3 bases, and the junction held 8 bases outside the gene matches. Germline V CDR1 and CDR2: WNHNN, SYGVQD (reference sequence). The CDR3 is 15 residues long. The CDR3 DNA reads TGCGCCAGCAGACTTGGACAGGGGAAAAAAGAGACCCAGTACTTC. Translated: CASRLGQGKKETQYF.

Only one count was recorded for this clone. The chain recombines TRBV10-3 with TRBJ1-1, with 8 nucleotides matching TRBD1. CDR1 and CDR2 from the germline V gene are ENHRY and SYGVKD. The CDR3 covers 11 residues. The V gene end was trimmed by 6 bases and the J gene end by 10 bases; junction bases not matched to a gene: 4. The CDR3 DNA reads TGTGCCATCAGCGACGGACAGGGAGCTTTCTTT. It is translated as CAISDGQGAFF.

This rearrangement joins TRBV6-5 to TRBJ1-1, with D perhaps matching TRBD1 (6 bases). V was pared by 7 bases and J by 3 bases, with 15 bases between. The germline V gene encodes CDR1 MNHEY and CDR2 SVGAGI. The CDR3 runs 14 residues. The CDR3 protein is CASTLRGRDTEAFF. The CDR3 DNA follows: TGTGCCAGCACTCTCAGGGGTAGGGACACTGAAGCTTTCTTT.

The V call is TRBV10-1, the J call TRBJ1-2; possible D gene TRBD1, 6 bases. Germline V gene data show CDR1 as WNHNN and CDR2 as SYGVQD (reference sequence). This CDR3 comprises 14 residues. Trimming took off 6 bases at V and 3 bases at J, with 14 bases between the two ends. The CDR3 spells CASSRDIWDYGYTF. Here the CDR3 DNA reads TGCGCCAGCAGCCGGGACATTTGGGACTATGGCTACACCTTC.

V usage is TRBV6-5 and J usage is TRBJ1-5; no clear D. CDR1 and CDR2 from the germline V gene are MNHEY and SVGAGI. V lost 3 bases and J 2 bases, leaving 11 bases between the germline ends. CDR3 length: 15 residues. CDR3 DNA sequence: TGTGCCAGCAGTTATAGTGCGCAGGGCAATCAGCCCCAGCATTTT. Protein: CASSYSAQGNQPQHF.

The V and J genes are TRBV5-1 and TRBJ2-3; no reliable D call. V dropped 5 bases and J dropped 0 bases, with 10 bases sitting between them. The CDR3 covers 14 residues. Germline loops: CDR1 SGHRS, CDR2 YFSETQ. The CDR3 bases are TGCGCCAGCAGAACTCAACCAAGCACAGATACGCAGTATTTT. This sequence encodes CASRTQPSTDTQYF.

V is TRBV9 and J is TRBJ2-1, with 9 positions matching TRBD2. V gave up 2 bases and J gave up 4 bases; unmatched junction bases: 4. Germline lookup yields CDR1 SGDLS and CDR2 YYNGEE. The CDR3 loop spans 15 amino acids. The CDR3 sequence is CASSVSGRNYNEQFF. The CDR3 bases are TGTGCCAGCAGCGTCAGCGGGAGGAATTACAATGAGCAGTTCTTC. Looking up the rest from reference TRBV9 and TRBJ2-1 gives the full variable domain: DSGVTQTPKHLITATGQRVTLRCSPRSGDLSVYWYQQSLDQGLQFLIQYYNGEERAKGNILERFSAQQFPDLHSELNLSSLELGDSALYFCASSVSGRNYNEQFFGPGTRLTVL.

This clone showed up just once. This sequence joins TRBV9 and TRBJ1-1; 10 nucleotides line up with TRBD1. Trimming removed 5 bases from V and 5 bases from J; junction bases left unmatched: 9. The germline CDR1 and CDR2 sequences are SGDLS and YYNGEE. The CDR3 has 15 residues. The CDR3: CASRSDRDRGTEAFF. For the CDR3, the DNA is TGTGCCAGCAGGTCAGACCGGGACAGGGGTACTGAAGCTTTCTTT.